This TCR beta chain emerged from a study of OX40 agonist ivuxolimab in advanced cancers. Study overall: Under the entry rules, prior anti-PD-1, anti-PD-L1 or anti-CTLA-4 therapy was allowed, and roughly 41% had some.

Only in-frame clones appear in the TCRdb table, and some are missing; sequencing was by immunoSEQ multiplex PCR. Of about 93,000 clones listed, roughly nine tenths are singletons. Points on this clone: Its antigen remains unknown.

Trimming pared 0 bases from V and 3 bases from J, leaving 12 bases between. Looked up from germline, CDR1 is LNHDA and CDR2 is SQIVND (reference sequence). CDR3 length: 15 amino acids. Broader study findings: Normalized expansion of T-cell clones was also low for some nonresponders. The authors did not determine the antigen specificity of the expanded peripheral T cells.

The rearrangement uses TRBV19 and TRBJ2-7; D gene unclear. The sample here was CD4+ or CD8+ T cells sorted from blood, taken in a trial of the OX40 agonist ivuxolimab. The clonotype originates from an adult with an advanced solid tumor such as melanoma, head and neck, liver or kidney cancer. CDR3 DNA: TGTGCCAGTAGTATAGATCTGGGCGGATTCTACGAGCAGTACTTC. Its translation is CASSIDLGGFYEQYF. Full variable domain (missing parts from reference TRBV19 and TRBJ2-7): DGGITQSPKYLFRKEGQNVTLSCEQNLNHDAMYWYRQDPGQGLRLIYYSQIVNDFQKGDIAEGYSVSREKKESFPLTVTSAQKNPTAFYLCASSIDLGGFYEQYFGPGTRLTVT.